These 23 T cell receptor beta chains were sequenced from one sample in a study of T-cell reconstitution after alpha-beta-depleted transplantation in children (dated by TCRdb to the mid-2010s). The method was PCR. The sequencer was an Illumina HiSeq 2500. TCR library preparation used molecular barcoding, with unique molecular identifiers applied to normalize quantification of the TCRbeta repertoire. Using fastp trimming at Q25 and MiXCR clonotype assembly, TCRdb reanalyzed the public sequencing data and kept in-frame beta chains. For every CDR3 protein sequence, its rows merge into one entry that carries the most common genes and DNA. Present in this sample are about 480,000 distinct CDR3 sequences, approximately 13% of which were seen just once. Less than 6.5% of the sample belongs to the ten largest clones. The input for sequencing was PBMCs from the stem cell graft donor, taken from the stem cell graft. The receptors come from a human donor who donated a stem cell graft to a child with combined immunodeficiency.

This clonotype was picked up a small number of times. The rearrangement uses TRBV18 and TRBJ2-1; 10 positions agree with TRBD2. Germline assignment: CDR1 KGHSH and CDR2 LQKENI. V lost 2 bases to trimming and J lost 4 bases; unmatched junction nucleotides: 2. This CDR3 has 15 amino acids. The chain's CDR3 is CASSPGAGGYNEQFF. CDR3 DNA sequence: TGTGCCAGCTCACCAGGAGCGGGAGGGTACAATGAGCAGTTCTTC.

The rearrangement uses TRBV5-4 and TRBJ2-1, with D perhaps TRBD1 (6 bases). Germline-derived CDR1 and CDR2 are SGHNT and YYREEE (reference sequence). The length of the CDR3 is 12 residues. Trimming pared 2 bases from V and 14 bases from J, leaving 14 bases between. The CDR3: CASSLGTPDEFF. The CDR3 DNA is TGTGCCAGCAGCTTAGGGACACCGGACGAGTTCTTC.

The chain combines TRBV5-5 with TRBJ2-7; 9 nucleotides match TRBD1. Losses at the gene ends were 4 bases for V and 5 bases for J; bases not matched to a gene: 10. The CDR3 is 15 amino acids. CDR1 and CDR2 (germline): SGHKS, YYEKEE (reference sequence). Here the CDR3 reads CASSDIGTGMDEQYF. The CDR3 DNA is TGTGCCAGCAGCGATATCGGGACAGGGATGGACGAGCAGTACTTC.

This clonotype was recorded at least ten times. The chain links TRBV24-1 to TRBJ2-7, with D perhaps TRBD1 (6 bases). V dropped 3 bases and J dropped 4 bases, with 15 bases sitting between them. From germline, CDR1 is KGHDR and CDR2 SFDVKD. CDR3 length: 15 amino acids. Here the CDR3 DNA reads TGTGCCACCAGTGATGGACAGAAGGGGATTTACGAGCAGTACTTC. It translates to CATSDGQKGIYEQYF.

About this clonotype itself: A read error may explain this, as a much larger clone is one base away. DNA of the CDR3: TGCAGCGTCGGACGGTCAGGGATCTCCTGCAATGAGCAGTTCTTC. Amino acids: CSVGRSGISCNEQFF. V usage is TRBV29-1 and J usage is TRBJ2-1, with D maybe TRBD1 (5 bases). The CDR3 is 15 residues long. Germline CDR1 is SQVTM and CDR2 is ANQGSEA.

This clonotype showed up just a few times. The chain couples TRBV27 to TRBJ1-2; D gene uncertain. Trimming removed 5 bases at V and 1 base at J, with 14 bases between. From germline, CDR1 is MNHEY and CDR2 SMNVEV (reference sequence). CDR3 size: 15 residues. Here the CDR3 reads CASSPSAASNYGYTF. Written as DNA, the CDR3 is TGTGCCAGCAGTCCCTCGGCAGCCAGTAACTATGGCTACACCTTC.

This clonotype has at least ten counts. The gene calls are TRBV12-3 or TRBV12-4 and TRBJ2-1, with a possible D match to TRBD2 (5 bases). This CDR3 is built from 12 residues. The ends were cut back, 3 bases at V and 9 bases at J, with 9 bases in the middle. CDR3 in DNA: TGTGCCAGCAGTTTTGGACTTACTGAGCAGTTCTTC. Translation: CASSFGLTEQFF.

V and J are TRBV11-1 and TRBJ2-2; TRBD2 matches 11 bases. Losses at the gene ends were 5 bases for V and 5 bases for J; bases not matched to a gene: 13. The CDR3 has 18 amino acids. In germline, CDR1 is SGHAT, CDR2 FQDESV (reference sequence). CDR3 amino acids: CASSPRPPGTSGTGELFF. In DNA form, the CDR3 reads TGTGCCAGCAGCCCCCGGCCCCCGGGGACTAGCGGTACCGGGGAGCTGTTTTTT.

V usage is TRBV12-3 or TRBV12-4 and J usage is TRBJ1-4; D perhaps matches TRBD1 (6 bases). The CDR3 is 13 residues long. Trimming shortened V by 8 bases and J by 7 bases, and 14 bases separated the two germline ends. The CDR3 DNA sequence: TGTGCCAGCCTTAGGGGGGTTGGTGAAAAACTGTTTTTT. Amino acid sequence: CASLRGVGEKLFF.

The chain carries TRBV24-1 and TRBJ2-7; no definite D call. The length of the CDR3 is 10 residues. The V end lost 8 bases, the J end lost 2 bases, and 3 bases lay between the germline ends. CDR1 is KGHDR and CDR2 is SFDVKD in the germline V gene. This chain's CDR3 is CATNAYEQYF. In DNA form, the CDR3 reads TGTGCCACCAACGCCTACGAGCAGTACTTC.

The V gene is TRBV29-1, the J gene TRBJ2-1; 10 nucleotides align to TRBD1. This CDR3 is built from 14 residues. J lost 6 bases, V lost 3 bases, and 5 bases had no gene match. From germline, CDR1 is SQVTM and CDR2 ANQGSEA. The CDR3 DNA is TGCAGCGTTGATGGGACAGGGGCGGTCAATGAGCAGTTCTTC. It yields the protein CSVDGTGAVNEQFF.

This chain links TRBV21-1 with TRBJ2-5; TRBD1 reflects the table's D call only, with no check against the DNA. TRBV21-1 is a pseudogene segment. There are 15 residues in the CDR3. The CDR3 DNA reads as TGTGCCAGCAGGTGGACAGGGGAGTGCCAAGAGACCCAGTACTTC. This sequence encodes CASRWTGECQETQYF.

V is TRBV18 and J is TRBJ2-5; TRBD1 might be the D (5 bases). The CDR3 runs 14 residues. From germline, CDR1 is KGHSH and CDR2 LQKENI. With 6 bases removed from V and 2 bases from J, the gap between germline ends came to 13 bases. The CDR3 sequence is CASSGRAGQETQYF. For the CDR3, the DNA is TGTGCCAGCTCGGGTCGGGCAGGGCAAGAGACCCAGTACTTC.

This clonotype was detected ten times or more. The chain couples TRBV7-8 to TRBJ1-6; 8 nucleotides agree with TRBD1. V trimming: 5 bases; J trimming: 8 bases; junction bases outside the gene matches: 11. CDR3 size: 16 residues. The V gene's germline CDR1 is SGHVS and CDR2 FQNEAQ. CDR3 residues: CASSPGDRGEDSPLHF. DNA for the CDR3: TGTGCCAGCAGCCCAGGAGACAGGGGAGAGGATTCACCCCTCCACTTT.

This chain uses TRBV11-3 with TRBJ2-1; 8 bases align to TRBD2. V lost 3 bases, J lost 8 bases, and 9 bases stayed unmatched. In germline, CDR1 is SGHNT, CDR2 YENEEA. The CDR3 has 15 residues. The CDR3 sequence: CASSFGTGGPDEQFF. CDR3 DNA: TGTGCCAGCAGCTTCGGAACGGGGGGGCCTGATGAGCAGTTCTTC.

There are a few counts of this clonotype. The V and J genes are TRBV5-6 and TRBJ2-3, with TRBD2 identical over 8 bases. The CDR3 has 18 residues. The trim removed 5 bases at V and 0 bases at J, leaving 14 bases unmatched. In germline, CDR1 is SGHDT, CDR2 YYEEEE. CDR3 residues: CASSPLAGRAPSTDTQYF. Written as DNA, the CDR3 is TGTGCCAGCAGTCCCCTGGCCGGGAGGGCCCCCAGCACAGATACGCAGTATTTT.

The gene calls are TRBV6-2 or TRBV6-3 and TRBJ2-1; D unresolved. The CDR3 runs 17 residues. Germline V gene lookup returns CDR1 MNHEY and CDR2 SVGEGT. The V gene lost 2 bases and the J gene lost 5 bases, with 19 bases spanning the gap. The CDR3 protein is CASSYRIQDGFNNEQFF. DNA for the CDR3: TGTGCCAGCAGTTACCGGATCCAGGACGGATTCAACAATGAGCAGTTCTTC.

This clonotype has a handful of counts. The rearrangement uses TRBV19 and TRBJ2-1, with a possible D match to TRBD2 (5 bases). This CDR3 region has 16 residues. The V and J ends lost 4 bases and 0 bases respectively, with 13 bases between them. Germline V lookup: CDR1 LNHDA, CDR2 SQIVND (reference sequence). The CDR3 region has the DNA TGTGCCAGTAGTAGGACGACTACGAGCTCCTACAATGAGCAGTTCTTC. Amino acid sequence: CASSRTTTSSYNEQFF. The full variable domain, with the rest looked up from reference TRBV19 and TRBJ2-1, is DGGITQSPKYLFRKEGQNVTLSCEQNLNHDAMYWYRQDPGQGLRLIYYSQIVNDFQKGDIAEGYSVSREKKESFPLTVTSAQKNPTAFYLCASSRTTTSSYNEQFFGPGTRLTVL.

V is TRBV25-1 and J is TRBJ2-3; 7 nucleotides agree with TRBD1. After removal of 1 base from V and 0 bases from J, the junction contained 7 bases not matched to a gene. Per the germline V gene, CDR1 is MGHDK and CDR2 is SYGVNS. CDR3 size: 17 residues. CDR3 in amino acids: CASSEWGTASSTDTQYF. The CDR3 DNA reads as TGTGCCAGCAGTGAATGGGGGACAGCGTCTAGCACAGATACGCAGTATTTT.

The chain has TRBV2 and TRBJ2-1; D gene unclear. This CDR3 has 12 amino acids. Germline CDR1 is SNHLY and CDR2 is FYNNEI. V lost 2 bases to trimming and J lost 9 bases, with 8 bases between them. Here the CDR3 DNA reads TGTGCCAGCAGTGAATGGGGTGGTGAGCAGTTCTTC. Translation: CASSEWGGEQFF.

This rearrangement joins TRBV7-9 to TRBJ1-2; no firm D call. Looked up from germline, CDR1 is SEHNR and CDR2 is FQNEAQ (reference sequence). This CDR3 spans 13 amino acids. The germline V and J ends were trimmed by 2 bases and 3 bases, with 7 bases remaining between them. CDR3 bases: TGTGCCAGCAGCTTAATCCCAGACTATGGCTACACCTTC. Its protein is CASSLIPDYGYTF.

The chain uses TRBV11-2 and TRBJ2-5; 9 nucleotides align to TRBD2. Germline V CDR1 and CDR2: SGHAT, FQNNGV. The length of the CDR3 is 14 residues. Germline trimming cut 6 bases from V and 6 bases from J; bases unmatched to any gene: 8. The CDR3 DNA is TGTGCCAGCAGAGGGCGGGAGGGTATGAAGACCCAGTACTTC. Translating gives CASRGREGMKTQYF.

The chain is built from TRBV4-3 and TRBJ2-1; D ambiguous. The germline V and J ends were trimmed by 0 bases and 1 base, with 7 bases remaining between them. Germline V CDR1 and CDR2: LGHNA, YSLEER. This CDR3 has 15 residues. The CDR3 bases are TGCGCCAGCAGCCAAGATCTCGGGTCCTACAATGAGCAGTTCTTC. Translated: CASSQDLGSYNEQFF.